This T cell receptor beta chain was captured by sequencing in a study of blood T cell repertoires in COVID-19. Germline V gene sequence: CDR1 SGHRS, CDR2 YFSETQ. This CDR3 has 16 residues. V lost 2 bases and J lost 1; bases outside the gene matches: 2. The assay was immunoSEQ multiplex PCR, and TCRdb's table has in-frame clones only and misses some. The sample includes some 200,000 clones, around 82% of them seen just once. The TCR comes from a woman aged 25 to 45 who had recovered from COVID-19. The chain recombines TRBV5-1 with TRBJ2-2; TRBD2 matches at 10 bases. Sequenced: peripheral blood. The chain's CDR3 is CASSLRLAGNTGELFF. CDR3 bases: TGCGCCAGCAGCTTACGACTAGCGGGGAACACCGGGGAGCTGTTTTTT. Filled out from reference TRBV5-1 and TRBJ2-2, the complete variable domain reads KAGVTQTPRYLIKTRGQQVTLSCSPISGHRSVSWYQQTPGQGLQFLFEYFSETQRNKGNFPGRFSGRQFSNSRSEMNVSTLELGDSALYLCASSLRLAGNTGELFFGEGSRLTVL.